The text below deals with one T cell receptor (beta chain). This clonotype was counted at least ten times. Its antigen is currently not known. No much larger clonotype is one base removed from it; base qualities were not supplied. Receptor amplification or capture employed 5' RACE. This sample was sequenced with an Illumina HiSeq 2500. A second PCR of about 7 to 12 cycles was run with a J-beta primer mix and a sample-barcoded 5' primer. A template-switch 5' adaptor carrying 12 random nucleotides introduced a unique molecular identifier onto each TCR beta cDNA molecule. Each sample yielded at least 3 million CDR3-containing paired-end reads. All of the RNA was converted into first-strand cDNA using the Mint cDNA synthesis kit, with a TRBC-specific oligonucleotide serving as the primer. All cDNA was treated with uracil-DNA glycosylase and then went through a first 18-cycle PCR with the universal primers M1SS and BC2_uni_R. The authors' pipeline ran thus. For normalization, 1 million high-quality reads, each with a distinct molecular identifier, were randomly selected from each sample. Reads with shared molecular identifiers were discarded instead of being binned into consensus sequences. MiTCR, with a Q25 quality threshold and the strictest error-elimination algorithm, was used for CDR3 identification, clonotype clustering and error correction. A nonparametric unseen species model with Euler transformation was used to estimate lower-bound total TCR beta diversity. TCRdb reprocessed the public reads (quality trimming at Q25 with fastp, clone calling with MiXCR) and kept in-frame beta chains. Every distinct CDR3 protein forms one entry, paired with its most common genes and DNA. TCRdb's processing, not the study's, gives the V and J calls here. The sample profile shows some 370,000 distinct CDR3 sequences; approximately 51% of them were found once. Together, the top ten hold around 49% of the sample.

The germline ends are 11 bases apart after V is trimmed by 6 bases and J by 5 bases. The CDR3 sequence holds 13 residues, the cysteine and phenylalanine included. The CDR3 DNA has 39 bases and is translated from base 1. For CDR1 and CDR2, the germline V gene lists ENHRY and SYGVKD. The data were taken from a study of blood T cells in healthy people across ages (dated by TCRdb to between 2015 and 2017). In the study overall: Template switching captured roughly one uniquely barcoded TCR beta cDNA molecule per two T cells in model experiments. The study analyzed two additional independent replicas of 1 million unique cDNA reads from the same blood draw for two donors, one aged 18 to 30 and one aged 80 or older. The donors were split into four age groups: young (average 16 years), middle-aged (about 40), aged (62) and long-lived (about 82). The study measured age-related changes in TCR beta repertoire diversity using deep sequencing normalized with unique cDNA molecular identifiers. To avoid experimental bias, donors of different ages were randomly spread across the sequencing lanes. What the authors observed across the whole study: The CMV infection status of donors was not known, potentially confounding age-related changes in expanded clonotypes. Observed TCR beta diversity correlated strongly with the percentage of naive T cells measured by flow cytometry. Because profiling used bulk unsorted PBMCs, naive and antigen-experienced compartments could not be compared conclusively. Total diversity estimates from one million sequenced T cells were considered lower bounds and underestimates. The long-lived group showed more naive CD4+ T cells, fewer expanded clones and increased TCR diversity than the aged group, suggesting age selection. Observed TCR beta diversity per million T cells fell roughly linearly with age, and a significant reduction was already apparent by age around 39.

Systemically healthy Caucasian individuals from Russia, 39 in total and aged about 6 to 95 years, were included as donors. Ten milliliters of peripheral blood were drawn from each donor into EDTA-treated Vacutainer tubes. Ficoll-Paque density-gradient centrifugation was used to isolate PBMCs, with at least 6 million per sample. Total RNA, at least 5 micrograms per sample, was extracted from PBMCs with Trizol reagent. The percentages of naive CD45RAhigh/CD27high T cells were determined by flow cytometry on a PBMC aliquot from every donor. Sequences were obtained from blood. The V and J genes are TRBV10-3 and TRBJ2-1; the D gene is perhaps TRBD1, on 6 matching bases. The source of this sequence is a man in his sixties in good health. The DNA reads TGTGCCATCAGAACAGGGACCCACAATGAGCAGTTCTTC. This yields the protein CAIRTGTHNEQFF.